The clone carrying this TCR beta chain was observed a few times. The target antigen is unknown. This entry is derived from a study of identical twins. Study findings and constraints: Low generation probability was overrepresented in out-of-frame alpha sequences shared by twins.

TCRdb called the 5' RACE reads again in MiXCR, with one record for every CDR3 protein. The sample records fewer than 350,000 distinct CDR3 sequences, 6.5% to 9.5% being singletons. CDR1 and CDR2 (germline): LNHDA, SQIVND (reference sequence). V lost 2 bases to trimming and J lost 3 bases; unmatched junction nucleotides: 6. This CDR3 region has 15 residues. This same sample was also taken into another study, of yellow fever vaccine responses in identical twins.

This TCR came from a woman aged 18-29 years in good health. This chain joins TRBV19 and TRBJ2-7; TRBD2 matches at 8 bases. The specimen was memory (CD45RO+) T cells sorted from blood. CDR3 sequence: CASSILGRADYEQYF. The CDR3 nucleotides read TGTGCCAGTAGTATACTCGGGAGGGCCGACTACGAGCAGTACTTC.